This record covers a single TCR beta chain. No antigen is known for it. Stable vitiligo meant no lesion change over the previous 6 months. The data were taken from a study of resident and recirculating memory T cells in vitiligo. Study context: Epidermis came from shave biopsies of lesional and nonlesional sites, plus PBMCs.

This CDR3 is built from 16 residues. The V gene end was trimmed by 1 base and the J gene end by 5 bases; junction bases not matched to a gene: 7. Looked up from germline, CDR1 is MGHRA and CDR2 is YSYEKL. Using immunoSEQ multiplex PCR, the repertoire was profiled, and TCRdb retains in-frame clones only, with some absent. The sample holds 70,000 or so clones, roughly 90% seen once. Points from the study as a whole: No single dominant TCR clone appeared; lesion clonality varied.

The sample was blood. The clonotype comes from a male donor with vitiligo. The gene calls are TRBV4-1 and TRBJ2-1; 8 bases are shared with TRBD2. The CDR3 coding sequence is TGCGCCAGCAGCCAAGTGGGACGGGGGGGGAACAATGAGCAGTTCTTC. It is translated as CASSQVGRGGNNEQFF.